What follows are 10 T cell receptor beta chains derived from one specimen sequenced in a study of blood T cells in healthy people across ages. The use of a sample-barcoded 5' primer and a J-beta primer mix characterized a second PCR of roughly 6 to 11 cycles. TCRdb fed the 5' RACE reads into MiXCR, producing one record per CDR3 protein. The sample has about 1.8 million distinct CDR3 sequences; around 50% are singletons. Sequenced input: blood. These receptors originate from a woman between 35 and 50 years old in good health.

The chain combines TRBV5-1 with TRBJ2-5, with D possibly TRBD2 on 5 matching bases. From germline, CDR1 is SGHRS and CDR2 YFSETQ. This CDR3 contains 15 residues. Trimming removed 3 bases from V and 5 bases from J, with 17 bases in between. As DNA, the CDR3 is TGCGCCAGCAGCTCGACGGGGAGCGCTGCGGAGACCCAGTACTTC. Its protein is CASSSTGSAAETQYF.

This clonotype has a handful of counts. The V gene is TRBV4-3, the J gene TRBJ2-1; D call uncertain. Trimming shortened V by 1 base and J by 7 bases, and 14 bases separated the two germline ends. This CDR3 has 15 residues. Germline CDR1 LGHNA, CDR2 YSLEER. CDR3 sequence: CASSQGQPNWNEQFF. The CDR3 coding sequence is TGCGCCAGCAGCCAAGGGCAGCCAAACTGGAATGAGCAGTTCTTC.

The V gene is TRBV20-1, the J gene TRBJ2-3; the match to TRBD2 covers 11 bases. V was clipped by 4 bases and J by 2 bases; unmatched bases: 5. The CDR3 spans 15 residues. The germline CDR1 and CDR2 sequences are DFQATT and SNEGSKA (reference sequence). This CDR3 is CSATLAGGNTDTQYF. The CDR3 DNA reads as TGCAGTGCTACTCTAGCGGGGGGCAACACAGATACGCAGTATTTT.

This chain joins TRBV7-9 and TRBJ1-2; D is uncertain. Trimming took off 5 bases at V and 3 bases at J, with 13 bases between the two ends. This CDR3 has 14 amino acids. Germline V CDR1 and CDR2: SEHNR, FQNEAQ (reference sequence). CDR3 in amino acids: CASSLLVGDYGYTF. The CDR3, as DNA: TGTGCCAGCAGCCTACTAGTCGGGGACTATGGCTACACCTTC.

This clonotype has a single count. This chain links TRBV9 with TRBJ2-3, with unresolved D. CDR3 length: 14 amino acids. Trimming took 3 bases from V and 1 from J, leaving 9 bases between them. Germline CDR1 SGDLS, CDR2 YYNGEE. The CDR3 region has the DNA TGTGCCAGCAGCGCCGAAGTGGGCACAGATACGCAGTATTTT. Its translation is CASSAEVGTDTQYF.

This chain links TRBV7-9 with TRBJ1-5; D perhaps matches TRBD1 (5 bases). V shed 3 bases and J shed 5 bases, with 11 bases lying between them. The CDR3 spans 14 residues. Germline V gene sequence: CDR1 SEHNR, CDR2 FQNEAQ (reference sequence). The CDR3 bases are TGTGCCAGCAGCTTTAGTCCGGGGGATCAGCCCCAGCATTTT. Its translation is CASSFSPGDQPQHF.

To note about this clonotype: One junction end does not reproduce the germline sequence, and a read error may be involved. CDR3 sequence: CASSSPREAGGSYGQYF. The CDR3 DNA reads TGTGCCAGCAGTAGCCCCAGGGAAGCGGGGGGAAGCTACGGGCAGTACTTC. The chain has TRBV6-1 and TRBJ2-7, with 9 nucleotides matching TRBD2. The germline V gene encodes CDR1 MNHNS and CDR2 SASEGT. The CDR3 loop spans 17 amino acids.

The V gene is TRBV24-1, the J gene TRBJ1-2; D is possibly TRBD1 (6 bases). The CDR3 consists of 15 residues. CDR1 is KGHDR, CDR2 SFDVKD, per germline. V was pared by 4 bases and J by 3 bases, with 14 bases between. The CDR3 DNA is TGTGCCACCAGTGACCCTTCCGACAGGCACTATGGCTACACCTTC. Protein product: CATSDPSDRHYGYTF.

The chain carries TRBV4-1 and TRBJ1-3; TRBD1 aligns across 7 bases. The CDR3 sequence is 16 residues long. V lost 1 base and J lost 3; bases outside the gene matches: 6. Germline V gene data show CDR1 as MGHRA and CDR2 as YSYEKL. CDR3 amino acids: CASSQVRAGGGNTIYF. DNA for the CDR3: TGCGCCAGCAGCCAAGTAAGGGCAGGGGGTGGAAACACCATATATTTT.

This clonotype was picked up a small number of times. V usage is TRBV20-1 and J usage is TRBJ1-5; TRBD1 might be the D (6 bases). V lost 6 bases and J lost 0, with 9 bases in between. Germline loops: CDR1 DFQATT, CDR2 SNEGSKA (reference sequence). The CDR3 runs 13 residues. The CDR3 loop reads CSAGDISNQPQHF. For the CDR3, the DNA is TGCAGTGCCGGGGACATTAGCAATCAGCCCCAGCATTTT.